What follows describes a single T cell receptor (beta chain). Germline values: CDR1 KGHSH, CDR2 LQKENI. Between the trimmed V and J ends, which lost 2 bases and 4 bases, there was a span of 9 bases. This CDR3 has 14 residues. Original processing notes: Quantification of nucleated cells was approximated via reference gene primer amplification. Sequenced by immunoSEQ multiplex PCR; TCRdb stores in-frame clones only, minus some. From that table come the V and J calls and clone size; the DNA was used to work out D and trimming. The sample lists over 100,000 clones, about nine tenths occurring once. The data are from a study of blood T cell repertoires in COVID-19. Background on the study: The United States, Italy and Spain provided the acute and convalescent COVID-19 samples. From T cells, B-cell-depleted T cells, or PBMCs came the material, which was cDNA or gDNA.

This clonotype was sampled from a man aged 45-65 years with acute or convalescent COVID-19. Input material: peripheral blood. The chain recombines TRBV18 with TRBJ1-3; no definite D call. CDR3 nucleotide sequence: TGTGCCAGCTCACCAAGCGCGGGAGGAAACACCATATATTTT. Its protein product is CASSPSAGGNTIYF.